Presented here are 3 T cell receptor beta chains from one specimen sequenced in a study of shared T cell receptors in the human thymus. Data came from immunoSEQ multiplex PCR; TCRdb stores just in-frame clones and leaves some out. Of hundreds of thousands of clones in the sample, around 87% were seen once. In addition, the sample was reused for a study of human thymus T cells.

Sequenced material: thymocytes. These receptors were collected from a boy under two years old with a congenital heart defect.

This sequence joins TRBV2 and TRBJ2-4; D may be TRBD1 (5 bases). This CDR3 region has 16 residues. Between the trimmed V and J ends, which lost 6 bases and 0 bases, there was a span of 15 bases. In germline, CDR1 is SNHLY, CDR2 FYNNEI. Written as DNA, the CDR3 is TGTGCCAGCAGGGGGCAATGCCCCCCAGCCAAAAACATTCAGTACTTC. Its translation: CASRGQCPPAKNIQYF.

This clone was seen just once. V gene TRBV5-6 combines with J gene TRBJ2-1; TRBD1 matches at 9 bases. Unmatched junction bases numbered 15, after V lost 4 bases and J lost 4 bases. This CDR3 is 18 amino acids long. Germline values: CDR1 SGHDT, CDR2 YYEEEE. The CDR3 coding sequence is TGTGCCAGCAGCGCGGGACAGGGAACGGGAAAAGAATACAATGAGCAGTTCTTC. This codes for CASSAGQGTGKEYNEQFF.

In nucleotides, the CDR3 is TGTGCCAGCAGCTCCAGGTTTAGCAATCAGCCCCAGCATTTT. It translates to CASSSRFSNQPQHF. The chain has TRBV5-6 and TRBJ1-5, with D unclear. V lost 3 bases and J lost 0, with 7 bases in between. CDR3 length: 14 amino acids. Per germline, CDR1 SGHDT and CDR2 YYEEEE.